One sample yielded the 32 T cell receptor beta chains listed below, sequenced in a study of cytomegalovirus exposure and HLA in healthy donors. PCR amplification relied on 60 Vbeta primers (plus 13 Jbeta primers). Using immunoSEQ multiplex PCR, the repertoire was profiled, and TCRdb retains in-frame clones only, with some absent. The table has about 150,000 clones, about 76% seen once. The source material was PBMCs. These receptors came from a man aged 25-45 years in good health and CMV-seropositive.

The chain uses TRBV10-3 and TRBJ2-3, with 11 bases identical to TRBD2. With 7 bases clipped from V and 4 bases from J, the junction kept 7 bases outside the gene matches. CDR3 length: 15 amino acids. Germline V gene data show CDR1 as ENHRY and CDR2 as SYGVKD. CDR3: CAIMTSGNRADTQYF. Here the CDR3 DNA reads TGTGCCATCATGACTAGCGGGAATAGGGCAGATACGCAGTATTTT.

The V call is TRBV7-2, the J call TRBJ1-1; 10 bases are shared with TRBD1. V lost 5 bases, J lost 1 base, and 16 bases stayed unmatched. Germline V gene sequence: CDR1 SGHTA, CDR2 FQGNSA. The CDR3 consists of 19 residues. The CDR3 DNA follows: TGTGCCAGCAGCCAACACAGACAGGGGGCTAGTCTCAGGAACACTGAAGCTTTCTTT. Its translation is CASSQHRQGASLRNTEAFF.

This clone was seen a few times. The rearrangement joins TRBV4-3 to TRBJ1-2, with D perhaps matching TRBD1 (5 bases). This CDR3 has 16 amino acids. V was clipped by 2 bases and J by 0 bases, with 13 bases between them. Per germline, CDR1 LGHNA and CDR2 YSLEER. CDR3 nucleotides: TGCGCCAGCAGCCAACCACCGGGACTGGCTAACTATGGCTACACCTTC. Its translation is CASSQPPGLANYGYTF.

There are a few counts of this clone. The chain links TRBV7-2 to TRBJ1-6; no clear D gene. Germline-derived CDR1 and CDR2 are SGHTA and FQGNSA. V was trimmed by 5 bases and J by 14 bases, leaving 10 bases between them. The CDR3 runs to 11 residues. As DNA, the CDR3 is TGTGCCAGCAGCCCGAGCGTCACCCTCCACTTT. It encodes CASSPSVTLHF.

This rearrangement joins TRBV6-1 to TRBJ2-3; weak D call: TRBD2 (6 bases). The CDR3 contains 11 residues. CDR1 is MNHNS and CDR2 is SASEGT in the germline V gene. The V gene lost 8 bases and the J gene lost 11 bases, with 14 bases spanning the gap. CDR3 region: CASLRDWVQYF. The CDR3 nucleotides read TGTGCCAGCCTTAGGGACTGGGTGCAGTATTTT.

The chain uses TRBV28 and TRBJ2-6; maybe TRBD1 (6 bases). CDR3 length equals 16 residues. V was cut by 7 bases and J by 1 base, with 14 bases left in between. Germline values: CDR1 MDHEN, CDR2 SYDVKM. The DNA of the CDR3 is TGTGCCAGCAATAAAGGGGGAGTTTCTGGGGCCAACGTCCTGACTTTC. Translating gives CASNKGGVSGANVLTF.

The chain combines TRBV7-9 with TRBJ2-7; 12 bases fit TRBD2. Germline V CDR1 and CDR2: SEHNR, FQNEAQ (reference sequence). The CDR3 is 15 residues long. V lost 5 bases and J lost 7; bases outside the gene matches: 9. The CDR3 spells CASSDWTSGMGEQYF. CDR3 nucleotide sequence: TGTGCCAGCAGCGACTGGACTAGCGGGATGGGGGAGCAGTACTTC.

The chain combines TRBV7-2 with TRBJ1-2; D is possibly TRBD1 (6 bases). CDR1 is SGHTA, CDR2 FQGNSA, per germline. The CDR3 spans 13 residues. V was cut by 5 bases and J by 3 bases, with 10 bases left in between. The CDR3 nucleotides are TGTGCCAGCAGCCCGGACAGCGACTATGGCTACACCTTC. Its protein product is CASSPDSDYGYTF.

The rearrangement joins TRBV19 to TRBJ2-1, with 11 bases aligning to TRBD1. Germline-derived CDR1 and CDR2 are LNHDA and SQIVND (reference sequence). V dropped 8 bases and J dropped 7; count of bases not matched to a gene: 7. The CDR3 totals 14 residues. The CDR3 sequence: CASAPGTGGNEQFF. The CDR3 coding sequence is TGTGCCAGTGCACCCGGGACAGGGGGGAATGAGCAGTTCTTC.

This clone appeared a few times. V is TRBV7-9 and J is TRBJ1-1; D unclear. In germline, CDR1 is SEHNR, CDR2 FQNEAQ (reference sequence). This CDR3 is 14 amino acids long. V was clipped by 1 base and J by 1 base, with 7 bases between them. For the CDR3, the DNA is TGTGCCAGCAGCTTAGTAGTCAAGAACACTGAAGCTTTCTTT. Translation gives CASSLVVKNTEAFF.

This sequence joins TRBV9 and TRBJ2-7; D is unclear. The germline V gene encodes CDR1 SGDLS and CDR2 YYNGEE. V lost 1 base, J lost 4 bases, and 12 bases lay in between. The CDR3 totals 14 residues. This CDR3 is CASSVLPSVYEQYF. The CDR3 DNA sequence: TGTGCCAGCAGCGTACTCCCCTCAGTTTACGAGCAGTACTTC.

CDR3 DNA sequence: TGTGCCAGCAGTCCCTCCGGGACAGGGTCTGATGAGCAGTACTTC. Its protein is CASSPSGTGSDEQYF. The rearrangement links TRBV6-1 to TRBJ2-5, with TRBD1 matching 9 bases. The CDR3 consists of 15 residues. Germline CDR1 is MNHNS and CDR2 is SASEGT. The trim removed 5 bases at V and 11 bases at J, leaving 15 bases unmatched.

The chain is built from TRBV28 and TRBJ1-4, with D unresolved. The V gene's germline CDR1 is MDHEN and CDR2 SYDVKM. The CDR3 runs 15 residues. V was clipped by 4 bases and J by 3 bases, with 12 bases between them. The CDR3 nucleotides are TGTGCCAGCAGTTCCCCCGGGATTCCTAATGAAAAACTGTTTTTT. This sequence encodes CASSSPGIPNEKLFF.

This rearrangement joins TRBV11-2 to TRBJ2-7, with 7 bases that match TRBD1. Germline values: CDR1 SGHAT, CDR2 FQNNGV. This CDR3 contains 13 residues. With V trimmed by 4 bases and J by 6 bases, 6 bases remained unmatched. CDR3 DNA: TGTGCCAGCAGCTCAGACAGGGTGGGCGAGCAGTACTTC. This sequence encodes CASSSDRVGEQYF.

The V gene is TRBV2, the J gene TRBJ1-1; D is unresolved. The CDR3 is made up of 13 amino acids. Per germline, CDR1 SNHLY and CDR2 FYNNEI. The V gene lost 4 bases and the J gene lost 5 bases, with 11 bases spanning the gap. Here the CDR3 reads CASSGTEHTEAFF. The CDR3 DNA sequence: TGTGCCAGCAGTGGTACCGAGCATACTGAAGCTTTCTTT. Together with reference TRBV2 and TRBJ1-1, the CDR3 gives the full variable domain: EPEVTQTPSHQVTQMGQEVILRCVPISNHLYFYWYRQILGQKVEFLVSFYNNEISEKSEIFDDQFSVERPDGSNFTLKIRSTKLEDSAMYFCASSGTEHTEAFFGQGTRLTVV.

The chain joins TRBV6-4 to TRBJ2-3; TRBD1 matches 7 bases. This CDR3 contains 15 residues. The V gene's germline CDR1 is MRHNA and CDR2 SNTAGT. The V segment lost 6 bases and the J segment 2 bases; nucleotides outside the gene matches: 8. The CDR3 DNA sequence: TGTGCCAGCAGACGACGGGGACAGTACACAGATACGCAGTATTTT. It specifies CASRRRGQYTDTQYF.

The rearrangement uses TRBV9 and TRBJ2-5; 11 nucleotides match TRBD2. J was trimmed by 2 bases and V by 4 bases; bases with no gene match: 4. The length of the CDR3 is 15 residues. From germline, CDR1 is SGDLS and CDR2 YYNGEE. The CDR3 coding sequence is TGTGCCAGCAGCCCCGGGACTAGCGGTCAAGAGACCCAGTACTTC. This codes for CASSPGTSGQETQYF. The variable domain in full, with the rest retrieved from reference TRBV9 and TRBJ2-5, is DSGVTQTPKHLITATGQRVTLRCSPRSGDLSVYWYQQSLDQGLQFLIQYYNGEERAKGNILERFSAQQFPDLHSELNLSSLELGDSALYFCASSPGTSGQETQYFGPGTRLLVL.

The rearrangement joins TRBV27 to TRBJ1-2; 8 positions agree with TRBD1. CDR1 MNHEY and CDR2 SMNVEV come from the germline V gene (reference sequence). Germline trimming cut 4 bases from V and 4 bases from J; bases unmatched to any gene: 8. The CDR3 has 15 residues. The CDR3 nucleotides read TGTGCCAGCAGTTCCCAGGGACAGGTGGGCTATGGCTACACCTTC. As protein: CASSSQGQVGYGYTF.

This rearrangement joins TRBV28 to TRBJ2-5; TRBD2 is a possible D gene (6 bases). There are 14 residues in the CDR3. Per the germline V gene, CDR1 is MDHEN and CDR2 is SYDVKM. V was clipped by 3 bases and J by 5 bases, with 13 bases between them. CDR3 amino acids: CASSFPGSGETQYF. CDR3 coding DNA: TGTGCCAGCAGTTTCCCCGGGAGTGGGGAGACCCAGTACTTC.

V and J are TRBV6-5 and TRBJ1-2; D is unclear. The ends were cut back, 6 bases at V and 0 bases at J, with 8 bases in the middle. In germline, CDR1 is MNHEY, CDR2 SVGAGI. The CDR3 length is 13 residues. The CDR3 sequence is CASSLTANYGYTF. The CDR3 region has the DNA TGTGCCAGCAGCCTTACAGCTAACTATGGCTACACCTTC.

The sample holds a few counts of this clone. The rearrangement joins TRBV15 to TRBJ2-5, with 8 nucleotides matching TRBD2. The trim removed 0 bases at V and 2 bases at J, leaving 5 bases unmatched. Germline V CDR1 and CDR2: LNHNV, YYDKDF (reference sequence). CDR3 length: 16 amino acids. The CDR3 spells CATSREAGEIQETQYF. In nucleotides, the CDR3 is TGTGCCACCAGCAGAGAAGCGGGAGAAATACAAGAGACCCAGTACTTC.

The V call is TRBV9, the J call TRBJ2-3, with D tentatively TRBD1 (6 bases). In germline, CDR1 is SGDLS, CDR2 YYNGEE. This CDR3 has 15 amino acids. The V end was cut by 0 bases, the J end by 2 bases, with 10 bases between. The CDR3 is CASSVVQGTTDTQYF. CDR3 coding DNA: TGTGCCAGCAGCGTAGTCCAGGGGACCACAGATACGCAGTATTTT.

Here the CDR3 reads CASSLVGGRDYGYTF. CDR3 DNA: TGCGCCAGCAGCTTGGTGGGGGGGCGCGACTATGGCTACACCTTC. The gene calls are TRBV5-1 and TRBJ1-2, with a weak D call TRBD1 (6 bases). The V and J ends lost 0 bases and 3 bases respectively, with 12 bases between them. The CDR3 sequence is 15 residues long. Germline V CDR1 and CDR2: SGHRS, YFSETQ.

The chain recombines TRBV9 with TRBJ2-1; D gene uncertain. V dropped 4 bases and J dropped 0 bases, with 11 bases sitting between them. The CDR3 is 15 amino acids. CDR1 is SGDLS, CDR2 YYNGEE, per germline. The CDR3 spells CASSTLGDSYNEQFF. In DNA form, the CDR3 reads TGTGCCAGCAGCACGTTAGGAGACTCCTACAATGAGCAGTTCTTC.

This clone was detected a few times. V gene TRBV6-4 combines with J gene TRBJ2-1, with 7 bases fitting TRBD1. The CDR3 spans 14 residues. Trimming removed 4 bases from V and 4 bases from J; junction bases left unmatched: 4. Germline V gene lookup returns CDR1 MRHNA and CDR2 SNTAGT. The CDR3 coding sequence is TGTGCCAGCAGTGTGACAGGGAGTTACAATGAGCAGTTCTTC. Protein: CASSVTGSYNEQFF.

The rearrangement joins TRBV7-9 to TRBJ1-2; 10 positions agree with TRBD1. CDR1 and CDR2 from the germline V gene are SEHNR and FQNEAQ (reference sequence). This CDR3 has 14 amino acids. J gave up 4 bases and V 10 bases, and 9 bases lay outside the gene matches. The CDR3 loop reads CAIRQGAEGYGYTF. CDR3 sequence (DNA): TGTGCCATCAGACAGGGGGCGGAGGGCTATGGCTACACCTTC.

The chain joins TRBV10-3 to TRBJ1-2; 9 bases are a match to TRBD1. Germline lookup yields CDR1 ENHRY and CDR2 SYGVKD. V was pared by 1 base and J by 5 bases, with 11 bases of the junction left unmatched. The CDR3 is made up of 17 amino acids. CDR3 DNA sequence: TGTGCCATCAGTGAGTTTCGGCTGGGACAGGGCCAATATGGCTACACCTTC. Translating gives CAISEFRLGQGQYGYTF.

The chain links TRBV9 to TRBJ1-2; D is ambiguous. Trimming pared 0 bases from V and 6 bases from J, leaving 6 bases between. The CDR3 sequence is 12 residues long. The germline CDR1 and CDR2 sequences are SGDLS and YYNGEE. CDR3 sequence reads: CASSVDPDGYTF. CDR3 DNA: TGTGCCAGCAGCGTAGATCCAGATGGCTACACCTTC. Drawing the rest from reference TRBV9 and TRBJ1-2, the complete variable domain is DSGVTQTPKHLITATGQRVTLRCSPRSGDLSVYWYQQSLDQGLQFLIQYYNGEERAKGNILERFSAQQFPDLHSELNLSSLELGDSALYFCASSVDPDGYTFGSGTRLTVV.

The chain links TRBV4-3 to TRBJ2-2, with D unresolved. CDR3 length equals 13 residues. Germline V gene data show CDR1 as LGHNA and CDR2 as YSLEER. V gave up 5 bases and J gave up 0 bases, with 4 bases separating them. CDR3 protein: CASSYSNTGELFF. DNA for the CDR3: TGCGCCAGCAGCTATTCGAACACCGGGGAGCTGTTTTTT.

V usage is TRBV28 and J usage is TRBJ1-5; possible D gene TRBD1, 6 bases. CDR3 length: 22 amino acids. Germline V gene data show CDR1 as MDHEN and CDR2 as SYDVKM. V lost 5 bases, J lost 0 bases, and 32 bases lay in between. Here the CDR3 reads CASSRLHPGPWTAHLSNQPQHF. The CDR3 DNA reads as TGTGCCAGCAGTCGCCTCCACCCCGGCCCGTGGACAGCGCATCTTAGCAATCAGCCCCAGCATTTT.

V gene TRBV14 combines with J gene TRBJ2-1, with D possibly being TRBD2 (6 bases). Germline V lookup: CDR1 SGHDN, CDR2 FVKESK. V lost 6 bases and J lost 0, with 12 bases in between. The CDR3 consists of 15 residues. CDR3: CASSLLASSYNEQFF. The CDR3, as DNA: TGTGCCAGCAGTCTACTAGCTTCCTCCTACAATGAGCAGTTCTTC.

The V gene is TRBV9, the J gene TRBJ2-5, with D uncertain. This CDR3 has 15 residues. Germline CDR1 is SGDLS and CDR2 is YYNGEE. V dropped 0 bases and J dropped 4 bases, with 13 bases sitting between them. The CDR3 sequence: CASSVAPKPTETQYF. DNA of the CDR3: TGTGCCAGCAGCGTAGCCCCAAAGCCCACAGAGACCCAGTACTTC.